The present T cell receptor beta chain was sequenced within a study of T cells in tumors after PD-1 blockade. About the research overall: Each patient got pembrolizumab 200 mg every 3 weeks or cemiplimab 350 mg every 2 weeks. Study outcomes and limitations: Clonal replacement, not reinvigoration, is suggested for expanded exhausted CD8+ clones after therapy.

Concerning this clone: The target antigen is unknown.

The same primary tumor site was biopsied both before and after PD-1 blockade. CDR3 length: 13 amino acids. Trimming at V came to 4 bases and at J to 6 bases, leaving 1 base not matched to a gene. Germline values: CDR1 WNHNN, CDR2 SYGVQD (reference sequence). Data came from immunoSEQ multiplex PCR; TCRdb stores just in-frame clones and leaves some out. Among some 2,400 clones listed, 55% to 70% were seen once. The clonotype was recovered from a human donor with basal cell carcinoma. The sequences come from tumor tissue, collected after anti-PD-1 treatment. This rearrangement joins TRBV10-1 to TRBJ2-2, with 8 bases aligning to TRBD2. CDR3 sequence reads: CASSVAGSGELFF. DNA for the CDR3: TGCGCCAGCAGTGTAGCGGGATCCGGGGAGCTGTTTTTT.